The text below deals with one T cell receptor beta chain. Its specificity is unknown. The entry originates in a study of cytomegalovirus exposure and HLA in healthy donors. Study outcomes and limitations: Association of about 17,000 TCR beta sequences with HLA alleles was found at 0.05 false discovery rate in a later analysis. A later analysis by the authors found several of the most significant clusters apparently linked to common viral pathogens.

Looked up from germline, CDR1 is SGHTA and CDR2 is FQGNSA. CDR3 size: 15 residues. Trimming cost V 5 bases and J 3 bases, with 11 bases left between them. With 60 Vbeta and 13 Jbeta primers, the PCR was carried out. Only in-frame clones appear in the TCRdb table, and some are missing; sequencing was by immunoSEQ multiplex PCR. The table includes approximately 98,000 clones, 75% to 85% detected once. Sequencing used PBMCs. This TCR was sampled from a man aged 18 to 30 in good health and CMV-seropositive. The V and J genes are TRBV7-2 and TRBJ2-6; D perhaps matches TRBD2 (6 bases). CDR3 sequence reads: CASSLEGSGANVLTF. Written as DNA, the CDR3 is TGTGCCAGCAGCCTGGAGGGTAGTGGGGCCAACGTCCTGACTTTC.